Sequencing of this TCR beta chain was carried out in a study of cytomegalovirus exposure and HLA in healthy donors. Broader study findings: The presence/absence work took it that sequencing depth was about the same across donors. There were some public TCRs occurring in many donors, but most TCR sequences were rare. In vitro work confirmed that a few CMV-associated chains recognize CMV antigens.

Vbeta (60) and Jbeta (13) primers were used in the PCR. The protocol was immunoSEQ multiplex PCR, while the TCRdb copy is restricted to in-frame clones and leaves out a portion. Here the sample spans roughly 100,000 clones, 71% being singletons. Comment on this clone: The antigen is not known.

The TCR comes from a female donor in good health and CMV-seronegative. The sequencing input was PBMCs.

This chain's CDR3 is CASSAQATNTGELFF. The CDR3 DNA reads as TGTGCCAGCAGCGCACAGGCTACGAACACCGGGGAGCTGTTTTTT. The rearrangement joins TRBV7-2 to TRBJ2-2; tentative D call: TRBD1 (5 bases). CDR1 and CDR2 from the germline V gene are SGHTA and FQGNSA. The CDR3 is made up of 15 amino acids. V was cut by 5 bases and J by 0 bases, with 10 bases left in between.